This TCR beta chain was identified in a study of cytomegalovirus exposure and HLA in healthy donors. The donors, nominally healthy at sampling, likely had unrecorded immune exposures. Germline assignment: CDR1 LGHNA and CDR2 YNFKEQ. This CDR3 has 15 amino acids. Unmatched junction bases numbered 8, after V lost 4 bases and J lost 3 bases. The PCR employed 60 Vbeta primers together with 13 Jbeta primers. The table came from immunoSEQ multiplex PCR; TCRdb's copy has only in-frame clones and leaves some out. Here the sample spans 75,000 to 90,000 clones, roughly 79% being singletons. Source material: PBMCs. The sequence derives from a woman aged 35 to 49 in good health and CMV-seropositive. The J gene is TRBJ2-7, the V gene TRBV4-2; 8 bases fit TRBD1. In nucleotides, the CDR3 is TGTGCCAGCAGCCCCTCAGGGGGCGCCGGCTACGAGCAGTACTTC. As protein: CASSPSGGAGYEQYF.